Listed here are 6 T cell receptor beta chains from one sample, sequenced in a study of blood T cells in healthy people across ages. The use of a sample-barcoded 5' primer and a J-beta primer mix characterized a second PCR of about 6 to 12 cycles. In TCRdb, the 5' RACE reads were re-called with MiXCR into one record per CDR3 protein. The repertoire includes 650,000 to 700,000 distinct CDR3 sequences, more than 45% of them detected once, and about 13% sits in the top ten. Material: blood. The receptors originated from a woman older than 75 in good health.

This clonotype turned up a few times. A much larger clone lies a single base off, so this may be a read error. The gene calls are TRBV29-1 and TRBJ2-5; the D is unclear. The end of the DNA fits TRBJ2-7 better, so the J call may be wrong. Per the germline V gene, CDR1 is SQVTM and CDR2 is ANQGSEA. The CDR3 is 11 residues long. As DNA, the CDR3 is TGCGGCGTTGTGGTGACTTACGAGCAGTACTTC. Translation: CGVVVTYEQYF.

This clonotype was detected only a few times. The gene calls are TRBV7-9 and TRBJ1-6, with D unresolved. CDR1 and CDR2 from the germline V gene are SEHNR and FQNEAQ (reference sequence). This CDR3 contains 14 residues. Trimming removed 4 bases from V and 5 bases from J, with 9 bases in between. CDR3 DNA sequence: TGTGCCAGCAGCTCAACCGGGCATAATTCACCCCTCCACTTT. Encoded protein: CASSSTGHNSPLHF.

Details on this clonotype: Given the absence of the conserved phenylalanine or tryptophan at the CDR3 end, a read error is likely. The V call is TRBV5-1, the J call TRBJ2-7, with TRBD1 matching 9 bases. Germline CDR1 SGHRS, CDR2 YFSETQ. CDR3 size: 16 residues. V was pared by 4 bases and J by 7 bases, with 15 bases of the junction left unmatched. CDR3 loop: CASSAGTGFNANEQYY. The CDR3, as DNA: TGCGCCAGCAGCGCGGGGACAGGGTTTAACGCCAATGAGCAGTACTAC.

CDR3 bases: TGTGCCAGCAGCCCTTTCTCGGGAAAAGAGACCCAGTACTTC. This translates into CASSPFSGKETQYF. The chain combines TRBV3-1 with TRBJ2-5; a weak D match, TRBD2 (5 bases). The germline CDR1 and CDR2 sequences are LGHDT and YNNKEL (reference sequence). The ends were cut back, 4 bases at V and 3 bases at J, with 12 bases in the middle. This CDR3 is 14 amino acids long.

A few counts support this clonotype. The J gene is TRBJ1-1, the V gene TRBV3-1, with D unclear. In germline, CDR1 is LGHDT, CDR2 YNNKEL (reference sequence). Trimming stripped 1 base from V and 1 base from J, with 7 bases between. This CDR3 has 14 residues. CDR3 protein: CASSQVSGNTEAFF. CDR3 DNA: TGTGCCAGCAGCCAAGTCTCGGGGAACACTGAAGCTTTCTTT.

This chain uses TRBV12-3 or TRBV12-4 with TRBJ1-2; D unresolved. V was pared by 6 bases and J by 11 bases, with 16 bases between. This CDR3 spans 12 amino acids. CDR3 sequence: CASSLGSERYTF. The CDR3, as DNA: TGTGCCAGCAGCCTTGGGTCGGAAAGATACACCTTC.